The clone carrying this T cell receptor (beta chain) was seen at least ten times. No antigen is known for it. This specimen belongs to a study of identical twins. Findings of the study overall: A lower insertion count was a feature of abundant cord blood beta clonotypes, with no such feature in memory repertoires.

Germline-derived CDR1 and CDR2 are SGHRS and YFSETQ. This CDR3 comprises 19 residues. The germline V and J ends were trimmed by 0 bases and 2 bases, with 22 bases remaining between them. TCRdb independently ran MiXCR on the 5' RACE reads; one entry per CDR3 protein. This table has hundreds of thousands of distinct CDR3 sequences, about 9.4% appearing once. This same sample was also part of a study on yellow fever vaccine responses in identical twins.

The sequencing input was PBMCs. The sequence was collected from a woman in her late teens or twenties in good health. This sequence joins TRBV5-1 and TRBJ2-3; weak D call: TRBD1 (6 bases). The CDR3 sequence is CASSLGQGSLRVDTDTQYF. CDR3 DNA: TGCGCCAGCAGCTTGGGGCAGGGGTCACTCCGAGTCGACACAGATACGCAGTATTTT.